Detailed here is one T cell receptor beta chain. The data originate from a study of beta chain features in type 1 diabetes. V lost 5 bases and J lost 8; bases outside the gene matches: 7. This CDR3 has 14 residues. Looked up from germline, CDR1 is SGHTA and CDR2 is FQGTGA. The investigators reverse transcribed all of the isolated RNA, so they sequenced expressed TCRB transcripts. TCRdb's copy holds only in-frame clones and misses some; the assay was immunoSEQ multiplex PCR. This sample has fewer than 350,000 clones; roughly 8% occur once, and the top ten carry under 1.3%. V usage is TRBV7-3 and J usage is TRBJ2-1; TRBD1 matches at 9 bases. Sequenced input: central memory CD4+ T cells from blood. The receptor comes from a woman under 30 in good health. The CDR3 protein is CASSPDRGRDEQFF. CDR3 bases: TGTGCCAGCAGCCCGGACAGGGGAAGAGATGAGCAGTTCTTC.